This TCR beta chain comes out of a study of shared clonotypes between healthy human individuals. Turning to the study itself: Donors consisted of a couple of women and a few men between 18 and 49. Study-wide results and limits: A generally larger estimated richness was seen in naive subsets than in memory subsets. It was expected that sequencing depth would affect clonotype sharing among donors.

Adult Caucasians living in Nashville, Tennessee made up all of the donors. Losses at the gene ends were 7 bases for V and 6 bases for J; bases not matched to a gene: 17. Per the germline V gene, CDR1 is SQVTM and CDR2 is ANQGSEA. CDR3 length: 15 residues. As concerns this clone: The antigen remains unidentified.

The method was immunoSEQ multiplex PCR; TCRdb's version includes in-frame clones alone and lacks a portion of them. The sample holds around 200,000 clones; around 63% are singletons and the top ten take 10%. Sequencing was carried out using memory CD4+ T cells sorted from blood. Noted subset: CD45RA-negative fraction. This receptor was taken from a man aged 25 to 40 in good health. V usage is TRBV29-1 and J usage is TRBJ1-2; 7 nucleotides align to TRBD1. DNA of the CDR3: TGCAGCGCATTTGACAGGGAGAAATGGGTAAATGGCTACACCTTC. Translation gives CSAFDREKWVNGYTF.